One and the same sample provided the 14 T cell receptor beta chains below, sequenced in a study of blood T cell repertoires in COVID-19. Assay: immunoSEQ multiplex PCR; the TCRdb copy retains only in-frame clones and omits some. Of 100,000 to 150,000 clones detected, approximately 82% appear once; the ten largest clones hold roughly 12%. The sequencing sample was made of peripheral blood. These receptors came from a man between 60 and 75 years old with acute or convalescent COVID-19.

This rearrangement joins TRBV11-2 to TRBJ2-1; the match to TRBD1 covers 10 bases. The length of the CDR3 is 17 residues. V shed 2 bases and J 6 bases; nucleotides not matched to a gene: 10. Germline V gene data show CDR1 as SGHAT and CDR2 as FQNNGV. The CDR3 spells CASSLQAGTGDLNEQFF. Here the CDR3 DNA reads TGTGCCAGCAGCTTACAGGCCGGGACAGGGGATCTCAATGAGCAGTTCTTC.

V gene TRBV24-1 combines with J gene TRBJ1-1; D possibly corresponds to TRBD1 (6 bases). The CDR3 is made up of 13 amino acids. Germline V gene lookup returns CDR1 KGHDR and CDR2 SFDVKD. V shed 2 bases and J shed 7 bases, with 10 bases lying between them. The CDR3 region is CATSDSRTVEAFF. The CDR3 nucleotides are TGTGCCACCAGTGATTCACGGACAGTTGAAGCTTTCTTT.

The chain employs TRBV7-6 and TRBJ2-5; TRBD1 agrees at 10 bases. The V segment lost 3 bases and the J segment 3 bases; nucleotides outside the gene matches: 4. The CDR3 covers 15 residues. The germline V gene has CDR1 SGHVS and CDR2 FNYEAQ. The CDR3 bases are TGTGCCAGCAGCTTCGGACAGGGGGTGAAAGAGACCCAGTACTTC. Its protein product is CASSFGQGVKETQYF.

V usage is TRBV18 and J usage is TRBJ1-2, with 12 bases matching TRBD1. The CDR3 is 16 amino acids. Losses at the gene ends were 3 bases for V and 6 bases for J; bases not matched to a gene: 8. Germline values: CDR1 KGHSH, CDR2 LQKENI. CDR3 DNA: TGTGCCAGCTCACCTGGGACGGGACAGGGGGCTGATGGCTACACCTTC. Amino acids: CASSPGTGQGADGYTF. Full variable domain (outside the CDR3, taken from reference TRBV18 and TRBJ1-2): NAGVMQNPRHLVRRRGQEARLRCSPMKGHSHVYWYRQLPEEGLKFMVYLQKENIIDESGMPKERFSAEFPKEGPSILRIQQVVRGDSAAYFCASSPGTGQGADGYTFGSGTRLTVV.

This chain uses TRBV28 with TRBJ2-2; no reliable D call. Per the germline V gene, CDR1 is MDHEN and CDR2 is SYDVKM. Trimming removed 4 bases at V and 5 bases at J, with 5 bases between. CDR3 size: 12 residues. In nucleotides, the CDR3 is TGTGCCAGCAGTTGGCGGACCGGGGAGCTGTTTTTT. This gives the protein CASSWRTGELFF.

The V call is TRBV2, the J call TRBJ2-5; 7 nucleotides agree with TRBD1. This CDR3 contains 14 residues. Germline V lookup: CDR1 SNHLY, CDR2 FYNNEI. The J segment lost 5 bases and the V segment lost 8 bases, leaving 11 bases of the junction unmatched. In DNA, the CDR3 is TGTGCCAGCCACCCCGACAGGGCAGGGGAGACCCAGTACTTC. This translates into CASHPDRAGETQYF.

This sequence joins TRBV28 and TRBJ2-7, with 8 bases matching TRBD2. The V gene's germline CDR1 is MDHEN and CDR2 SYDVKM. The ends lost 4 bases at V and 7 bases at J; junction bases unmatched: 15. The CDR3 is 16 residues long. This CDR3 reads CASSSSSGTSAREQYF. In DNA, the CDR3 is TGTGCCAGCAGTTCCTCCTCCGGGACTAGTGCGAGGGAGCAGTACTTC.

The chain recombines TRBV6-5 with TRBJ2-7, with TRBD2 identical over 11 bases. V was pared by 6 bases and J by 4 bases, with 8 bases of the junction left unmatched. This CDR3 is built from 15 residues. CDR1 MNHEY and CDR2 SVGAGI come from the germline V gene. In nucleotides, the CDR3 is TGTGCCAGCAGGAGAATAGCGGGAGGGAAGTACGAGCAGTACTTC. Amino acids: CASRRIAGGKYEQYF.

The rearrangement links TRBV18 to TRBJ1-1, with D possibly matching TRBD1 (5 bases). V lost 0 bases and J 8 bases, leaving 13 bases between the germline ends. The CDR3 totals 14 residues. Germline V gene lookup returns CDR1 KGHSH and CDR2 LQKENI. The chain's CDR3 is CASSPPGRVAEAFF. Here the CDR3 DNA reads TGTGCCAGCTCACCACCGGGCAGGGTAGCAGAAGCTTTCTTT. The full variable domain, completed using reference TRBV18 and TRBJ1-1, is NAGVMQNPRHLVRRRGQEARLRCSPMKGHSHVYWYRQLPEEGLKFMVYLQKENIIDESGMPKERFSAEFPKEGPSILRIQQVVRGDSAAYFCASSPPGRVAEAFFGQGTRLTVV.

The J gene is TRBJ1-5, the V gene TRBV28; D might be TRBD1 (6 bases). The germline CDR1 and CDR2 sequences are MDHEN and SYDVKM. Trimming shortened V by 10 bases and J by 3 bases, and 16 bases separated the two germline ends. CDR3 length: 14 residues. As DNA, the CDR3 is TGTGCCACCTCTCCCCAGGGGACCAATCAGCCCCAGCATTTT. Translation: CATSPQGTNQPQHF.

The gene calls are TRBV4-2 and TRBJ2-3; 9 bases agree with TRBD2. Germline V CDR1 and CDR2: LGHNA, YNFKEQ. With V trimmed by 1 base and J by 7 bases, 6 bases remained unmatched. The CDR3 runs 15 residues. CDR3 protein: CASSQGRTSENTQYF. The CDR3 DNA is TGTGCCAGCAGCCAAGGAAGGACTAGCGAGAATACGCAGTATTTT.

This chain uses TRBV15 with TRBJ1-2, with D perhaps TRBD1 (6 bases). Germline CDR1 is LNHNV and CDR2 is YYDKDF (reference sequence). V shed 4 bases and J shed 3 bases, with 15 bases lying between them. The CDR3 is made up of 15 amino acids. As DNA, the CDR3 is TGTGCCACCAGCACAGGACAGACCGGGGACTATGGCTACACCTTC. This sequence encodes CATSTGQTGDYGYTF.

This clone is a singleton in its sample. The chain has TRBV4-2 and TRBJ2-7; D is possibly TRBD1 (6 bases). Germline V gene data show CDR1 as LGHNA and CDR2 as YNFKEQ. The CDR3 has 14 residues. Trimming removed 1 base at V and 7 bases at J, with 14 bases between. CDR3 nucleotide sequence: TGTGCCAGCAGCCAAGGGTACAGGGCGGAGGAGCAGTACTTC. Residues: CASSQGYRAEEQYF.

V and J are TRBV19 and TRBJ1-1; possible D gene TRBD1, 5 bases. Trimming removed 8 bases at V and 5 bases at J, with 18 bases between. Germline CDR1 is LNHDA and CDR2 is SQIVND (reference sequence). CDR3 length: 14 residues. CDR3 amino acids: CASYRPSEWTEAFF. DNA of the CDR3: TGTGCCAGTTACAGGCCAAGTGAATGGACTGAAGCTTTCTTT. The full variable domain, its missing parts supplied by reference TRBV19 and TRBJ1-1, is DGGITQSPKYLFRKEGQNVTLSCEQNLNHDAMYWYRQDPGQGLRLIYYSQIVNDFQKGDIAEGYSVSREKKESFPLTVTSAQKNPTAFYLCASYRPSEWTEAFFGQGTRLTVV.